One sample yielded the 25 T cell receptor beta chains listed below, sequenced in a study of CD8 T cells in Susac syndrome. Reverse transcription of roughly 0.5 to 1 ug RNA was carried out with random hexamers. From the immunoSEQ multiplex PCR reads, TCRdb called clonotypes with MiXCR, one entry per CDR3 protein. The table includes more than 110,000 distinct CDR3 sequences, 90% to 95% detected once. Material for sequencing was CD8+ T cells from PBMCs. Source of these receptors: a human donor in good health.

The CDR3 region is CSARDLGLLEQFF. The CDR3 region has the DNA TGCAGTGCTAGAGATCTTGGCCTCCTGGAGCAGTTCTTC. V gene TRBV20-1 combines with J gene TRBJ2-1; D is ambiguous. This CDR3 region has 13 residues. The V end was cut by 0 bases, the J end by 10 bases, with 13 bases between. Germline assignment: CDR1 DFQATT and CDR2 SNEGSKA (reference sequence).

The chain uses TRBV7-9 and TRBJ2-1, with 10 bases identical to TRBD2. J gave up 4 bases and V 5 bases, and 11 bases lay outside the gene matches. The CDR3 is 17 amino acids. Looked up from germline, CDR1 is SEHNR and CDR2 is FQNEAQ (reference sequence). The CDR3 reads CASSPMPPAGGYNEQFF. The CDR3 nucleotides are TGTGCCAGCAGCCCGATGCCCCCAGCGGGAGGGTACAATGAGCAGTTCTTC.

The rearrangement uses TRBV27 and TRBJ2-7; 12 bases map to TRBD2. After removal of 6 bases from V and 5 bases from J, the junction contained 5 bases not matched to a gene. The CDR3 is made up of 14 amino acids. CDR1 and CDR2 (germline): MNHEY, SMNVEV (reference sequence). The CDR3 region is CASSSSGRGHEQYF. CDR3 nucleotide sequence: TGTGCCAGCAGCTCTAGCGGGAGGGGACACGAGCAGTACTTC.

This chain links TRBV4-1 with TRBJ1-5; D remains ambiguous. Trimming stripped 1 base from V and 9 bases from J, with 13 bases between. The length of the CDR3 is 14 residues. CDR1 MGHRA and CDR2 YSYEKL come from the germline V gene. CDR3 DNA: TGCGCCAGCAGCCAAGTGTCAGGCCAATCGCCCCAGCATTTT. This gives the protein CASSQVSGQSPQHF.

There are a few counts of this clonotype. The chain combines TRBV5-6 with TRBJ2-7; no firm D call. Germline loops: CDR1 SGHDT, CDR2 YYEEEE. CDR3 length: 12 residues. V lost 2 bases and J 4 bases, leaving 7 bases between the germline ends. CDR3 sequence reads: CASSLRSYEQYF. DNA of the CDR3: TGTGCCAGCAGCTTAAGGTCGTACGAGCAGTACTTC.

This clonotype was recorded once. J is TRBJ1-1 and V is TRBV6-2 or TRBV6-3; unclear D gene. Per the germline V gene, CDR1 is MNHEY and CDR2 is SVGEGT. This CDR3 is built from 14 residues. V lost 3 bases and J lost 0, with 8 bases in between. CDR3 residues: CASSYTSLNTEAFF. For the CDR3, the DNA is TGTGCCAGCAGTTATACGTCATTGAACACTGAAGCTTTCTTT.

The chain recombines TRBV13 with TRBJ1-1; D perhaps matches TRBD1 (5 bases). The length of the CDR3 is 12 residues. CDR1 and CDR2 from the germline V gene are PRHDT and FYEKMQ (reference sequence). The V end lost 8 bases, the J end lost 4 bases, and 11 bases lay between the germline ends. CDR3 region: CASDGGGTEAFF. The CDR3, as DNA: TGTGCCAGCGATGGCGGGGGCACTGAAGCTTTCTTT.

CDR3 in amino acids: CSVGIAGLGEQYF. The DNA for the CDR3 is TGCAGCGTTGGTATAGCGGGGTTGGGGGAGCAGTACTTC. The chain combines TRBV29-1 with TRBJ2-7; 8 bases fit TRBD2. CDR1 is SQVTM and CDR2 is ANQGSEA in the germline V gene. The CDR3 is 13 amino acids. After removal of 4 bases from V and 7 bases from J, the junction contained 9 bases not matched to a gene.

This clonotype appeared once. The rearrangement links TRBV16 to TRBJ2-3; D is unresolved. This CDR3 has 14 amino acids. Germline-derived CDR1 and CDR2 are KGHSY and FQNENV. V was trimmed by 0 bases and J by 4 bases, leaving 8 bases between them. The CDR3 is CASSQSKQSDTQYF. DNA of the CDR3: TGTGCCAGCAGCCAATCGAAACAGTCAGATACGCAGTATTTT.

This chain joins TRBV15 and TRBJ2-1, with D possibly TRBD2 on 6 matching bases. The CDR3 covers 16 residues. The V end was cut by 3 bases, the J end by 5 bases, with 17 bases between. The germline V gene has CDR1 LNHNV and CDR2 YYDKDF (reference sequence). CDR3 coding DNA: TGTGCCACCAGCAGGCGGGACCCCTCATTAGACAATGAGCAGTTCTTC. Amino acid sequence: CATSRRDPSLDNEQFF.

The chain carries TRBV5-6 and TRBJ2-1; the D is unclear. CDR1 and CDR2 from the germline V gene are SGHDT and YYEEEE. The V and J ends lost 1 base and 8 bases respectively, with 10 bases between them. The CDR3 extends over 13 amino acids. The CDR3 loop reads CASSLMGPHEQFF. The CDR3 DNA reads TGTGCCAGCAGCTTGATGGGCCCCCATGAGCAGTTCTTC.

The chain uses TRBV20-1 and TRBJ2-7; D is perhaps TRBD2 (6 bases). Germline CDR1 DFQATT, CDR2 SNEGSKA (reference sequence). V lost 6 bases to trimming and J lost 1 base, with 13 bases between them. The CDR3 has 13 amino acids. The CDR3 nucleotides read TGCAGTGCGGGGGAGGAGAAATCCTACGAGCAGTACTTC. Amino acid sequence: CSAGEEKSYEQYF.

V and J are TRBV6-5 and TRBJ2-3; no clear D. CDR3 length: 13 residues. V was shortened by 2 bases and J by 2 bases, with 5 bases between the two germline ends. The germline V gene encodes CDR1 MNHEY and CDR2 SVGAGI. The CDR3 bases are TGTGCCAGCAGTTACGGTCACACAGATACGCAGTATTTT. It specifies CASSYGHTDTQYF.

The V and J genes are TRBV7-2 and TRBJ2-7; no clear D gene. The CDR3 covers 14 residues. Germline V gene sequence: CDR1 SGHTA, CDR2 FQGNSA. Between the trimmed V and J ends, which lost 1 base and 2 bases, there was a span of 9 bases. The CDR3 sequence is CASSLGLGPYEQYF. Written as DNA, the CDR3 is TGTGCCAGCAGCTTAGGTCTCGGACCCTACGAGCAGTACTTC.

The chain employs TRBV12-3 or TRBV12-4 and TRBJ2-1, with TRBD2 matching over 13 bases. The CDR3 extends over 14 amino acids. Trimming cost V 6 bases and J 8 bases; bases outside gene matches: 4. The CDR3, as DNA: TGTGCCAGCAGAGGACTAGCGGGAGACCATGAGCAGTTCTTC. Its translation is CASRGLAGDHEQFF.

The J gene is TRBJ1-1, the V gene TRBV20-1; D gene unclear. Germline assignment: CDR1 DFQATT and CDR2 SNEGSKA (reference sequence). V lost 3 bases, J lost 0 bases, and 5 bases lay in between. The CDR3 consists of 12 residues. This chain's CDR3 is CSARRVNTEAFF. The CDR3 nucleotides read TGCAGTGCTAGGAGGGTGAACACTGAAGCTTTCTTT.

The chain uses TRBV9 and TRBJ1-3; D call uncertain. Between the trimmed V and J ends, which lost 0 bases and 1 base, there was a span of 5 bases. The germline V gene has CDR1 SGDLS and CDR2 YYNGEE. The CDR3 runs to 14 residues. CDR3 in amino acids: CASSVEGSGNTIYF. The DNA for the CDR3 is TGTGCCAGCAGCGTAGAGGGTTCTGGAAACACCATATATTTT.

The J gene is TRBJ2-1, the V gene TRBV24-1; possible D gene TRBD1, 6 bases. The CDR3 runs to 14 residues. The germline V gene encodes CDR1 KGHDR and CDR2 SFDVKD. Trimming cost V 4 bases and J 9 bases, with 15 bases left between them. For the CDR3, the DNA is TGTGCCACCAGTGAAATGCAGGGGCTGAGTGAGCAGTTCTTC. Protein: CATSEMQGLSEQFF.

This chain connects TRBV29-1 to TRBJ2-7, with 7 positions matching TRBD1. This CDR3 contains 12 residues. In germline, CDR1 is SQVTM, CDR2 ANQGSEA. J lost 3 bases, V lost 4 bases, and 3 bases had no gene match. The CDR3 nucleotides read TGCAGCGTTGGGGACAGCCTCTACGAGCAGTACTTC. The encoded protein is CSVGDSLYEQYF.

V gene TRBV7-2 combines with J gene TRBJ2-1; D is ambiguous. V was pared by 0 bases and J by 8 bases, with 20 bases between. There are 17 residues in the CDR3. CDR1 and CDR2 (germline): SGHTA, FQGNSA. CDR3 residues: CASSLARPTMSWDEQFF. The CDR3 DNA is TGTGCCAGCAGCTTAGCGAGGCCCACTATGAGCTGGGATGAGCAGTTCTTC.

J is TRBJ1-1 and V is TRBV28, with 7 bases fitting TRBD1. The CDR3 is made up of 16 amino acids. The germline V gene has CDR1 MDHEN and CDR2 SYDVKM. With V trimmed by 5 bases and J by 3 bases, 12 bases remained unmatched. CDR3 nucleotide sequence: TGTGCCAGCAGTCCATTCACAAGGGGGCTCGACACTGAAGCTTTCTTT. Its protein product is CASSPFTRGLDTEAFF.

The chain has TRBV4-2 and TRBJ2-7; no reliable D call. CDR1 is LGHNA and CDR2 is YNFKEQ in the germline V gene. The CDR3 contains 16 residues. Trimming shortened V by 2 bases and J by 2 bases, and 16 bases separated the two germline ends. This CDR3 is CASSQSHVGGTYEQYF. CDR3 nucleotides: TGTGCCAGCAGCCAATCTCATGTGGGTGGGACCTACGAGCAGTACTTC.

The V gene is TRBV5-6, the J gene TRBJ2-1, with D perhaps matching TRBD2 (5 bases). Germline assignment: CDR1 SGHDT and CDR2 YYEEEE. The V end lost 1 base, the J end lost 0 bases, and 11 bases lay between the germline ends. The CDR3 covers 16 residues. CDR3: CASSLMLGSSYNEQFF. The CDR3 DNA sequence: TGTGCCAGCAGCTTGATGCTAGGGAGCTCCTACAATGAGCAGTTCTTC.

This sequence joins TRBV4-2 and TRBJ1-4, with D hard to call. The germline gives CDR1 LGHNA, CDR2 YNFKEQ. This CDR3 region has 15 residues. Trimming shortened V by 1 base and J by 0 bases, and 6 bases separated the two germline ends. The CDR3 nucleotides read TGTGCCAGCAGCCAAGCAGGCGCAACTAATGAAAAACTGTTTTTT. This encodes CASSQAGATNEKLFF.

The chain joins TRBV20-1 to TRBJ2-1; 11 bases line up with TRBD2. Germline V CDR1 and CDR2: DFQATT, SNEGSKA (reference sequence). Trimming cost V 0 bases and J 3 bases; bases outside gene matches: 4. The CDR3 is 16 amino acids. The CDR3 DNA sequence: TGCAGTGCTAGAGAAACACTAGCGGGAGACTACAATGAGCAGTTCTTC. Translated: CSARETLAGDYNEQFF.